This T cell receptor (beta chain) is drawn from a study of identical twins. Using its own MiXCR run on the 5' RACE reads, TCRdb lists one record per CDR3 protein. The sample yields more than 650,000 distinct CDR3 sequences, roughly 6.2% seen once. In this sample, this clonotype turned up many times. This sequence was found in a man younger than 35 in good health. Sequenced: naive T cells sorted from blood.

The CDR3 DNA reads TGTGCCAGCAGTCCCCGTGGGGGTATACGCTCTGGGGCCAACGTCCTGACTTTC. It codes for CASSPRGGIRSGANVLTF. This chain connects TRBV12-3 or TRBV12-4 to TRBJ2-6; D is tentatively TRBD1 or TRBD2 (5 bases each). V lost 5 bases, J lost 0 bases, and 17 bases lay in between. This CDR3 region has 18 residues.